This T cell receptor beta chain derives from a study of OX40 agonist ivuxolimab in advanced cancers. Study as a whole: Dose-escalation patients suffered from hepatocellular carcinoma, melanoma, renal cell or head and neck cancer.

This clone was counted a single time. Produced via immunoSEQ multiplex PCR; TCRdb's table is partial and in-frame only. The sample holds some 50,000 clones, approximately 91% seen once. The CDR3 length is 16 residues. Trimming cost V 1 base and J 2 bases; bases outside gene matches: 5. Germline loops: CDR1 MGHRA, CDR2 YSYEKL. The sample here was CD4+ or CD8+ T cells sorted from blood, taken in a trial of the OX40 agonist ivuxolimab. The clonotype originates from an adult with an advanced solid tumor such as melanoma, head and neck, liver or kidney cancer. This rearrangement joins TRBV4-1 to TRBJ2-7, with 10 bases matching TRBD2. The CDR3 protein is CASSQAGLAGAYEQYF. CDR3 nucleotides: TGCGCCAGCAGCCAAGCAGGCCTAGCGGGAGCCTACGAGCAGTACTTC.